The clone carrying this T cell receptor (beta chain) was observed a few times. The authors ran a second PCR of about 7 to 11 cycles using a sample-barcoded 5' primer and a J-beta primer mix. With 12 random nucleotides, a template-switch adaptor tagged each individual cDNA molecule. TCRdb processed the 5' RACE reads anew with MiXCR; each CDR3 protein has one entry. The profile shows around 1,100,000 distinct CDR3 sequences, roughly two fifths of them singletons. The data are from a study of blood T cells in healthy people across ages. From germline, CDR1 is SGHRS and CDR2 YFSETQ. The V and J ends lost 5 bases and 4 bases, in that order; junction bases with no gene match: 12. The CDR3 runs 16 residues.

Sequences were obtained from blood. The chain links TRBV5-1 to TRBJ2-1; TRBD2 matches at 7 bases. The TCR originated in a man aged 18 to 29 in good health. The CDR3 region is CASSSYVGGGYNEQFF. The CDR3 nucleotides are TGCGCCAGCAGTTCGTATGTGGGCGGGGGATACAATGAGCAGTTCTTC.